This is a list of T cell receptor beta chains from one sample in a study of siplizumab effects on memory and regulatory T cells. The method was immunoSEQ multiplex PCR; TCRdb's version includes in-frame clones alone and lacks a portion of them. The sample consists of some 15,000 clones, about 50% of them appearing once. These receptors' antigens are unknown. Sequencing was performed on CFSE-low (dividing) CD4+ T cells sorted from an allogeneic mixed lymphocyte reaction. These receptors all stem from a human donor in good health; the cells came from an allogeneic mixed lymphocyte reaction. Each CDR3 is given with its conserved first and last residue. A D gene is named only where the DNA matches it firmly. Only part of the rows carry a size: once, few, many, or a class if the clone is expanded.

cdr3_aa cdr3_nt j_call v_call d_call clone_size
CASSTARTYNEQFF TGTGCCAGCAGCACAGCTAGGACCTACAATGAGCAGTTCTTC TRBJ2-1 TRBV7-9 NA NA
CASSVSMNTGELFF TGTGCCAGCAGTGTCTCGATGAACACCGGGGAGCTGTTTTTT TRBJ2-2 TRBV6-5 NA NA
CASSGGGRLASGGYTF TGTGCCAGCAGCGGCGGGGGCAGGTTGGCTTCAGGCGGCTACACCTTC TRBJ1-2 TRBV4-2 NA NA
CASSPGQAGSPLHF TGCGCCAGCAGCCCCGGGCAAGCGGGTTCACCCCTCCACTTT TRBJ1-6 TRBV10-1 NA few
CASSFQGNSYNEQFF TGCGCCAGCAGCTTTCAGGGAAACTCCTACAATGAGCAGTTCTTC TRBJ2-1 TRBV5-1 NA few
CAWSAGASYEQYF TGTGCCTGGAGCGCCGGGGCCTCCTACGAGCAGTACTTC TRBJ2-7 TRBV30 NA NA
CAWSVMFSSYNSPLHF TGTGCCTGGAGTGTAATGTTCAGCTCCTATAATTCACCCCTCCACTTT TRBJ1-6 TRBV30 NA few
CSAQPEETQYF TGCAGTGCTCAGCCAGAAGAGACCCAGTACTTC TRBJ2-5 TRBV20-1 NA medium-sized
CASSPANEQFF TGTGCCAGCTCACCGGCCAATGAGCAGTTCTTC TRBJ2-1 TRBV18 NA few
CASSLGSRTNEKLFF TGTGCCAGCAGCTTAGGATCGCGGACTAATGAAAAACTGTTTTTT TRBJ1-4 TRBV7-4 NA NA
CASSLAGTGGEQYF TGTGCCAGCAGCTTAGCCGGGACAGGGGGCGAGCAGTACTTC TRBJ2-7 TRBV7-6 TRBD1 few
CASSLALAGEAGEQFF TGTGCCAGCAGCTTAGCTCTAGCGGGAGAGGCGGGTGAGCAGTTCTTC TRBJ2-1 TRBV11-3 TRBD2 NA
CASSLWEANYGYTF TGTGCCAGCAGCTTATGGGAAGCTAACTATGGCTACACCTTC TRBJ1-2 TRBV7-9 NA NA
CASERAITGNTIYF TGTGCCAGCGAAAGGGCAATCACTGGAAACACCATATATTTT TRBJ1-3 TRBV6-6 NA few
CASSKLGQGTYEQYF TGTGCCAGCAGCAAGTTGGGACAGGGCACCTACGAGCAGTACTTC TRBJ2-7 TRBV5-6 TRBD1 medium-sized
CASSQQSGSAIYEQYF TGCGCCAGCAGTCAGCAGTCGGGGTCGGCCATCTACGAGCAGTACTTC TRBJ2-7 TRBV4-3 NA NA
CASSLGSGNTIYF TGCGCCAGCAGCTTGGGTTCCGGAAACACCATATATTTT TRBJ1-3 TRBV5-1 NA few
CASISPGANIEKLFF TGTGCCAGCATCTCCCCGGGGGCAAATATTGAAAAACTGTTTTTT TRBJ1-4 TRBV28 NA NA
CASSDPTGAGDEQFF TGTGCCAGCAGCGATCCCACAGGAGCCGGGGATGAGCAGTTCTTC TRBJ2-1 TRBV11-3 NA once
CASGILASDTQYF TGTGCCAGCGGGATCCTAGCATCGGATACGCAGTATTTT TRBJ2-3 TRBV5-8 NA once
CASSSRTSGAINIQYF TGTGCCAGCAGTTCAAGGACTAGCGGGGCCATAAACATTCAGTACTTC TRBJ2-4 TRBV6-5 TRBD2 NA
CASSPYNSPLHF TGTGCCAGCAGCCCCTATAATTCACCCCTCCACTTT TRBJ1-6 TRBV7-2 NA NA
CASTTDRVYEQYF TGTGCCAGCACCACCGACAGAGTCTACGAGCAGTACTTC TRBJ2-7 TRBV11-3 NA few
CASSVDRAGNTIYF TGTGCCAGCAGCGTAGACAGGGCTGGAAACACCATATATTTT TRBJ1-3 TRBV9 NA NA
CASSVGVGGSSYEQYF TGTGCCAGCAGCGTAGGGGTTGGCGGGAGCTCCTACGAGCAGTACTTC TRBJ2-7 TRBV9 TRBD2 NA
CASSEVWGTDTQYF TGTGCCAGCAGTGAAGTTTGGGGCACAGATACGCAGTATTTT TRBJ2-3 TRBV6-1 NA NA
CASSLVARAYNEQFF TGCGCCAGCAGCTTGGTCGCCCGCGCGTACAATGAGCAGTTCTTC TRBJ2-1 TRBV5-1 NA few
CSAYYNYGYTF TGCAGCGCTTATTACAACTATGGCTACACCTTC TRBJ1-2 TRBV29-1 NA NA
CASSRRQLNTEAFF TGTGCCAGCAGCCGTCGACAGTTGAACACTGAAGCTTTCTTT TRBJ1-1 TRBV11-1 NA NA
CAWSVGHRGSYGYTF TGTGCCTGGAGTGTAGGGCATCGCGGTAGCTATGGCTACACCTTC TRBJ1-2 TRBV30 NA medium-sized
CASSYSAGVDTQYF TGTGCCAGCAGTTACTCAGCAGGGGTGGATACGCAGTATTTT TRBJ2-3 TRBV6-6 NA NA
CASSSGTSNEKLFF TGTGCCAGCAGCTCCGGGACTAGCAATGAAAAACTGTTTTTT TRBJ1-4 TRBV6-6 NA few
CASKPPGQVSEQYF TGTGCCAGCAAACCACCGGGACAGGTCTCCGAGCAGTACTTC TRBJ2-7 TRBV6-6 TRBD1 NA
CASMGGVGNTGELFF TGTGCCAGTATGGGAGGGGTCGGGAACACCGGGGAGCTGTTTTTT TRBJ2-2 TRBV19 TRBD2 few